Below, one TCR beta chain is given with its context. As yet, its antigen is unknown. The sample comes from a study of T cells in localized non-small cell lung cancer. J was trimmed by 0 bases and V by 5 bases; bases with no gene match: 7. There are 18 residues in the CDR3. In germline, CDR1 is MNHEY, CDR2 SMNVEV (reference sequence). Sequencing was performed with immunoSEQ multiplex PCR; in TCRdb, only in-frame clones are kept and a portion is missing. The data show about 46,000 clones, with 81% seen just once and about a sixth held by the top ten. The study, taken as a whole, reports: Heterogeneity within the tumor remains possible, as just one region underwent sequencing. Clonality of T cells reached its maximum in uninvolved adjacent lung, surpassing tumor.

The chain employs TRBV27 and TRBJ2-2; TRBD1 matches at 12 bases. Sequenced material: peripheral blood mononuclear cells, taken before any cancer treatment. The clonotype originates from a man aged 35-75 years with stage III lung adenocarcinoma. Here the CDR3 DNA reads TGTGCCAGCAGTAGGGACAGGGGGCCTACAACGAACACCGGGGAGCTGTTTTTT. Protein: CASSRDRGPTTNTGELFF.